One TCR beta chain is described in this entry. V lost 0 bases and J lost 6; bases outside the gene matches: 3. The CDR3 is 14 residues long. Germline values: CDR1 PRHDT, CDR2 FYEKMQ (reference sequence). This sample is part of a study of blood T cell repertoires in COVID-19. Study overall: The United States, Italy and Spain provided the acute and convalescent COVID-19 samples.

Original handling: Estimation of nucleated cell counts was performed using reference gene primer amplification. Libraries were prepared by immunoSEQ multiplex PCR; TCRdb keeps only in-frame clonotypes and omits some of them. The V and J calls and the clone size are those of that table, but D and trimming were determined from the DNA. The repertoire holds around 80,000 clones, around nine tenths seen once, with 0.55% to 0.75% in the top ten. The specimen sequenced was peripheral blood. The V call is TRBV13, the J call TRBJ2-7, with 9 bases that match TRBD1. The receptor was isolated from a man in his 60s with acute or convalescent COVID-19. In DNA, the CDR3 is TGTGCCAGCAGCTTAGGGGACAGGGGATTCGAGCAGTACTTC. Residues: CASSLGDRGFEQYF. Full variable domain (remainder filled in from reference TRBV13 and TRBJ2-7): AAGVIQSPRHLIKEKRETATLKCYPIPRHDTVYWYQQGPGQDPQFLISFYEKMQSDKGSIPDRFSAQQFSDYHSELNMSSLELGDSALYFCASSLGDRGFEQYFGPGTRLTVT.